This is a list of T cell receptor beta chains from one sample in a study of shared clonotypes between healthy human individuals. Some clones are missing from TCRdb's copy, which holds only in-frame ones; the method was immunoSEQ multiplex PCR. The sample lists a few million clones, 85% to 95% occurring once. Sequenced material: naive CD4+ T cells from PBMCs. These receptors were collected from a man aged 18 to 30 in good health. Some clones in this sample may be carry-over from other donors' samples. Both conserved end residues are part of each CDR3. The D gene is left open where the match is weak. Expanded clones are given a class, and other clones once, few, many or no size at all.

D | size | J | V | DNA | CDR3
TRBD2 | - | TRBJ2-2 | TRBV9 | TGTGCCAGCAGCCGAACCTTAGCGGGAGGGCCCGGGGAGCTGTTTTTT | CASSRTLAGGPGELFF
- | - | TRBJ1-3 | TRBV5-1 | TGCGCCAGCAGCCGTGAGGGATCTGGAAACACCATATATTTT | CASSREGSGNTIYF
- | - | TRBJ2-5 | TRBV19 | TGTGCCAGTAGCGACAGAGAGACCCAGTACTTC | CASSDRETQYF
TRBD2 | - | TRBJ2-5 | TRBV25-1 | TGTGCCAGCATTAATGCGGGAGAAGAGACCCAGTACTTC | CASINAGEETQYF
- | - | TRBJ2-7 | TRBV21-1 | TGTGCCAGCAGCAAGAAAAATTGGAGGGGACTCCACGAGCAGTACTTC | CASSKKNWRGLHEQYF
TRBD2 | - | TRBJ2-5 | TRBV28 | TGTGCCAGCAGCACTAGCGGGAGCCGGGAGACCCAGTACTTC | CASSTSGSRETQYF
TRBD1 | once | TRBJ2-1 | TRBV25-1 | TGTGCCAGCACCCGCGATAAGACAGGGGTCACCGATGAGCAGTTCTTC | CASTRDKTGVTDEQFF
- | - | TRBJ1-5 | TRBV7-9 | TGTGCCAGCAGCGGTCAGGGAGGAAATCAGCCCCAGCATTTT | CASSGQGGNQPQHF
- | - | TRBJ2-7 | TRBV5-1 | TGCGCCAGCAGCTCGGGTAGTACCTACGAGCAGTACTTC | CASSSGSTYEQYF
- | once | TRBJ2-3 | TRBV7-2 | TGTGCCAGCAGCACGCGCGAGAGATCTAGCACAGATACGCAGTATTTT | CASSTRERSSTDTQYF
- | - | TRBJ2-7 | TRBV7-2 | TGTGCCAGCAGCGTGGCTAGGGGATCCTACGAGCAGTACTTC | CASSVARGSYEQYF
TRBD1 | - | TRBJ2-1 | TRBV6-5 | TGTGCCAGCAGTTTCACCGGGACAGCGTTTAACAATGAGCAGTTCTTC | CASSFTGTAFNNEQFF
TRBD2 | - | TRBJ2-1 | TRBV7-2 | TGTGCCAGCAGCCCGACTAGCGGGAGGGCCGGTGAGCAGTTCTTC | CASSPTSGRAGEQFF
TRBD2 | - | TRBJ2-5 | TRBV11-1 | TGTGCCAGCAGCACGTGGACTAGCGCCCTACAAGAGACCCAGTACTTC | CASSTWTSALQETQYF
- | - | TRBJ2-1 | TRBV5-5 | TGTGCCAGCAGCTTGGACCAGGGGAATGAGCAGTTCTTC | CASSLDQGNEQFF
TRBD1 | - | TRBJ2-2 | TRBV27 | TGTGCCAGCAGTTTAACGACAGGGGGTTCCGGGGAGCTGTTTTTT | CASSLTTGGSGELFF
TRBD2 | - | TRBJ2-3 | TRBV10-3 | TGTGCCATCAGTGATCCCGGGACTAGCGGGAGGGTGGCAGATACGCAGTATTTT | CAISDPGTSGRVADTQYF
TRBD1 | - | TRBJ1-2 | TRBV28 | TGTGCCAGCAGCTACGGGACAGGGGGCGCGGGAGTGTTTGGCTACACCTTC | CASSYGTGGAGVFGYTF
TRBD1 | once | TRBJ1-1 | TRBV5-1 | TGCGCCAGCAGCAGATCAGGGGGTATGAACACTGAAGCTTTCTTT | CASSRSGGMNTEAFF
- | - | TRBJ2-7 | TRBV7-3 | TGTGCCAGCAGGTACCGAGTGGGGGCCTACGAGCAGTACTTC | CASRYRVGAYEQYF
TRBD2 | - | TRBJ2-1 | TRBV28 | TGTGCCAGCGGTAGCGGGACCTACAATGAGCAGTTCTTC | CASGSGTYNEQFF
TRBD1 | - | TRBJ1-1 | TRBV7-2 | TGTGCCAGCAGCTACCCGGCGAGGGGGCACACTGAAGCTTTCTTT | CASSYPARGHTEAFF
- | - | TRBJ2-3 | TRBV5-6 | TGTGCCAGCAGCTTGCGGGGTCACACAGATACGCAGTATTTT | CASSLRGHTDTQYF
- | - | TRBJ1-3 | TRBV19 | TGTGCCAGTAGCCTGGGGCATACCCTCTCTGGAAACACCATATATTTT | CASSLGHTLSGNTIYF
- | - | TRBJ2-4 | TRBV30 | TGTGCCTGGAGTGTACGACAGGCGGACATTCAGTACTTC | CAWSVRQADIQYF
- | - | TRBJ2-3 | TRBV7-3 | TGTGCCAGCAGCGGGCTGGGGGCCACAGATACGCAGTATTTT | CASSGLGATDTQYF
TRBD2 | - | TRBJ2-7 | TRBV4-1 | TGCGCCAGCAGCCAACCCGGGACTAGTAACGAGCAGTACTTC | CASSQPGTSNEQYF
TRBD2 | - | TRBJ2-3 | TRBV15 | TGTGCCACCAGCGACCTAGGACTAGCGGGAGACGCTGCGAGCACAGATACGCAGTATTTT | CATSDLGLAGDAASTDTQYF
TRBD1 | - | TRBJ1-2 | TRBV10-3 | TGTGCCATCAGTGGTATGGGACAGGGGGCCGGTAGCTATGGCTACACCTTC | CAISGMGQGAGSYGYTF
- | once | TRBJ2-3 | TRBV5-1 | TGCGCCAGCAGCTTGGACGGGACGCCCGCAGATACGCAGTATTTT | CASSLDGTPADTQYF
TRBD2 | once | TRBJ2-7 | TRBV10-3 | TGTGCCATCGGGGAAGCGGGAGTAGTGTACGAGCAGTACTTC | CAIGEAGVVYEQYF
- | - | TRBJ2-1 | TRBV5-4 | TGTGCCAGCAGCGTTGACAGCTACAATGAGCAGTTCTTC | CASSVDSYNEQFF
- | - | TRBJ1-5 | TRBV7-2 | TGTGCCAGCAGCGAAGCGGGGACGCATAGCAATCAGCCCCAGCATTTT | CASSEAGTHSNQPQHF
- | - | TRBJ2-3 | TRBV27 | TGTGCCGCCGAACATACGCAGTATTTT | CAAEHTQYF
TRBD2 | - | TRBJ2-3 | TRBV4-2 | TGTGCCAGCAGCCGAGTAAAAGCGGGAGGGTTTTCAGATACGCAGTATTTT | CASSRVKAGGFSDTQYF
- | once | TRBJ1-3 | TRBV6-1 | TGTGCCAGCAGTTTCAGTGCACTCTCTGGAAACACCATATATTTT | CASSFSALSGNTIYF
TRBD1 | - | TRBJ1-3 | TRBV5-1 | TGCGCCAGCAGCTTACAGGGGGCTGGAAACACCATATATTTT | CASSLQGAGNTIYF
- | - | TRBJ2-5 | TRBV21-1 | TGTGCCAGCAGCACAAAGGGGGGGTGGCTTCTCGAGACCCAGTACTTC | CASSTKGGWLLETQYF
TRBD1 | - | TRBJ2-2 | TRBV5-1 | TGCGCCAGCAGCTTGTCCTATCCAGGGGGCTTGAACACCGGGGAGCTGTTTTTT | CASSLSYPGGLNTGELFF